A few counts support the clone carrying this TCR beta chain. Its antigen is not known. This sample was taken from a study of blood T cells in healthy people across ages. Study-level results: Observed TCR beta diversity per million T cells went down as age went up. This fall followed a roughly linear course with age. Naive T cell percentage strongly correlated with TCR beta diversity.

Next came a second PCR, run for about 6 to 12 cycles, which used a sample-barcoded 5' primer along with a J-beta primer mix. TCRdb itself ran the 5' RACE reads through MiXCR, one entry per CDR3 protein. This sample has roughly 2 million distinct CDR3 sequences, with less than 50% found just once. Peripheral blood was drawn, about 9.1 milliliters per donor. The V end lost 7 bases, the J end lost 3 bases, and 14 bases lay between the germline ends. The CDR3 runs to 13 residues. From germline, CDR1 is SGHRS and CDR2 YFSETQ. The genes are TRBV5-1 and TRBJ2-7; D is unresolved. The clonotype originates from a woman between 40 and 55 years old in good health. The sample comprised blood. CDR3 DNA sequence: TGCGCCAGCGCCATGGGTCTTAGCTACGAGCAGTACTTC. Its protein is CASAMGLSYEQYF.